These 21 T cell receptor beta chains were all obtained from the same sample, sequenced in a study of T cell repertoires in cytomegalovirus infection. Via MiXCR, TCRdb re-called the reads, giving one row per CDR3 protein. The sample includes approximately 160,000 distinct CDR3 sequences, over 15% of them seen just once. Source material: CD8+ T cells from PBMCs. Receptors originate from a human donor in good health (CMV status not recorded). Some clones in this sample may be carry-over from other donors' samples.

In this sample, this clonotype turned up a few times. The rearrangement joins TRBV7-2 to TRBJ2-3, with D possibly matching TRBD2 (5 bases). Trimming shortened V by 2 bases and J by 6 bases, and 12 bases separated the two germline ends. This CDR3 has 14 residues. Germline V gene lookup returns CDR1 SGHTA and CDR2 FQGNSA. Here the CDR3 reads CASSLPERIDTQYF. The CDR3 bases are TGTGCCAGCAGCTTACCCGAGCGGATCGATACGCAGTATTTT.

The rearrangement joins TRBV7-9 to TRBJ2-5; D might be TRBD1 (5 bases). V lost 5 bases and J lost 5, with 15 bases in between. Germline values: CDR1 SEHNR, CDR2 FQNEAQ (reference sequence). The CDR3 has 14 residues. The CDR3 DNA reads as TGTGCCAGCAGCCCCCTGGGGCGGCGGGAGACCCAGTACTTC. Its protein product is CASSPLGRRETQYF.

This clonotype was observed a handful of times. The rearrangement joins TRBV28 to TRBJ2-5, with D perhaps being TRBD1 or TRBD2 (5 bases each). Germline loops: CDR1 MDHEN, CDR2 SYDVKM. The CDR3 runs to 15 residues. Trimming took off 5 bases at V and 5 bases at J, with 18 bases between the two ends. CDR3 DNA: TGTGCCAGCAGTCGCAGGGACCTAAACTCGGAGACCCAGTACTTC. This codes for CASSRRDLNSETQYF.

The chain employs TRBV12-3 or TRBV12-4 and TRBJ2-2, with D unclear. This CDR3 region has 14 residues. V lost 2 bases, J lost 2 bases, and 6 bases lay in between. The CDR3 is CASSLTVNTGELFF. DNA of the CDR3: TGTGCCAGCAGTTTAACTGTAAACACCGGGGAGCTGTTTTTT.

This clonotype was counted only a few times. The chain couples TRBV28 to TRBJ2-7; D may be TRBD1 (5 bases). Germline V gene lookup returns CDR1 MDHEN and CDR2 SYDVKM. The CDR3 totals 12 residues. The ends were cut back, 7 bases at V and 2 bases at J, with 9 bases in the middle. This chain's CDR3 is CASIDRAYEQYF. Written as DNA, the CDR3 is TGTGCCAGCATCGACAGAGCCTACGAGCAGTACTTC.

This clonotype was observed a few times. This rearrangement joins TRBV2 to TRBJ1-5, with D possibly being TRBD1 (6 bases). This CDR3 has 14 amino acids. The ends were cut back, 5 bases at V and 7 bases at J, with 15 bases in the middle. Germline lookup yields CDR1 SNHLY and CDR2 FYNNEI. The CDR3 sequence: CASSPGEREQPQHF. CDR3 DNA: TGTGCCAGCAGTCCAGGGGAGCGAGAACAGCCCCAGCATTTT.

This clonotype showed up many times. The DNA for the CDR3 is TGCAGTGCTAGAGACTGGGACAGGACGCCTGGAGGAACCCAGTACTTC. It specifies CSARDWDRTPGGTQYF. This chain links TRBV20-1 with TRBJ2-5; the match to TRBD1 covers 8 bases. Per the germline V gene, CDR1 is DFQATT and CDR2 is SNEGSKA (reference sequence). V was clipped by 0 bases and J by 8 bases; unmatched bases: 14. The length of the CDR3 is 16 residues.

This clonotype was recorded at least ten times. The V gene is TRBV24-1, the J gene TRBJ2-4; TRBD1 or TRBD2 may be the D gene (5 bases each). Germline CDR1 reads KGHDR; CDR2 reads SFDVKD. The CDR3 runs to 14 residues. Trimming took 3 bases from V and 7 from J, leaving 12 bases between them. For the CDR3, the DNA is TGTGCCACCAGTGATCCCCGAGGGGAGAACATTCAGTACTTC. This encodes CATSDPRGENIQYF.

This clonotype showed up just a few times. The CDR3 region is CASSAGRNSNQPQHF. The CDR3, as DNA: TGTGCCAGCAGCGCTGGACGGAATAGCAATCAGCCCCAGCATTTT. The V and J genes are TRBV7-2 and TRBJ1-5; D is undetermined. CDR1 is SGHTA and CDR2 is FQGNSA in the germline V gene. V lost 5 bases and J lost 0, with 11 bases in between. The CDR3 contains 15 residues.

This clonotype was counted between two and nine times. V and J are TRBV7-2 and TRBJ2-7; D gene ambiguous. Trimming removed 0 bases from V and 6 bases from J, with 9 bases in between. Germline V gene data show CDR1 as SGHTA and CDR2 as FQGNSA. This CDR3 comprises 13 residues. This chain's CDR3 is CASSLANSPEQYF. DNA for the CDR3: TGTGCCAGCAGCTTAGCGAACAGCCCCGAGCAGTACTTC.

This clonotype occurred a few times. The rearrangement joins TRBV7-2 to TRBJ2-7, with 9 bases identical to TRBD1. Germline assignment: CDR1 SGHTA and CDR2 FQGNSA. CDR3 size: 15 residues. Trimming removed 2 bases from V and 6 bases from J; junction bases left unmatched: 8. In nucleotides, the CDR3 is TGTGCCAGCAGCTTAAGGACAGGGGAAATCTCCGAGCAGTACTTC. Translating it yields CASSLRTGEISEQYF.

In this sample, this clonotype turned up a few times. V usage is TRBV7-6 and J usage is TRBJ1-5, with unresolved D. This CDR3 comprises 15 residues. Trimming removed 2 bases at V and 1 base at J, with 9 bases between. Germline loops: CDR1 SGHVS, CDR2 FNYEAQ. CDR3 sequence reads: CASSLTDSSNQPQHF. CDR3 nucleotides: TGTGCCAGCAGCTTAACAGATTCGAGCAATCAGCCCCAGCATTTT.

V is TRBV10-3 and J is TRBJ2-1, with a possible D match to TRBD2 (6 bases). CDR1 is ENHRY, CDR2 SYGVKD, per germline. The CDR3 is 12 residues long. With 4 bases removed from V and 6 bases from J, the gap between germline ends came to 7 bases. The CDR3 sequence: CAISGDSNEQFF. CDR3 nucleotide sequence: TGTGCCATCAGTGGGGACTCCAATGAGCAGTTCTTC.

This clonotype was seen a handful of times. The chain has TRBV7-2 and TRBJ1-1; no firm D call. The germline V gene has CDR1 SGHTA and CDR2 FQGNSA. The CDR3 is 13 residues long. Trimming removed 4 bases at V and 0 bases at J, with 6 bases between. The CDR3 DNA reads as TGTGCCAGCAGCTATAGCATGAACACTGAAGCTTTCTTT. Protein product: CASSYSMNTEAFF.

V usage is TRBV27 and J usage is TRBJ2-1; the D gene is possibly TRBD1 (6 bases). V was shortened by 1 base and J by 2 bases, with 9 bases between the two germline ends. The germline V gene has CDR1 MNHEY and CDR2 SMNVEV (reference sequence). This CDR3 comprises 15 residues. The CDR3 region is CASSLYSGAYNEQFF. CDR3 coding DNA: TGTGCCAGCAGTTTATATTCAGGGGCCTACAATGAGCAGTTCTTC.

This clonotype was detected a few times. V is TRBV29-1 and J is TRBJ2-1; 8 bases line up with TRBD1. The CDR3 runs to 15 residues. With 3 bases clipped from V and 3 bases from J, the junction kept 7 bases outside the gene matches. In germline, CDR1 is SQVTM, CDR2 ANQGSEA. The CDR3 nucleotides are TGCAGCGTTGATCCGGGACAGGAGTTCTACAATGAGCAGTTCTTC. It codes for CSVDPGQEFYNEQFF.

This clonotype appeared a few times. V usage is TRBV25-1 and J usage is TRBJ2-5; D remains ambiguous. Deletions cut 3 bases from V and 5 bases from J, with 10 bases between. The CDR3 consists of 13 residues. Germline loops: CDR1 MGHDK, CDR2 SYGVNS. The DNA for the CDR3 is TGTGCCAGCAGTGAGTGGGCCGGTGAGACCCAGTACTTC. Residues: CASSEWAGETQYF.

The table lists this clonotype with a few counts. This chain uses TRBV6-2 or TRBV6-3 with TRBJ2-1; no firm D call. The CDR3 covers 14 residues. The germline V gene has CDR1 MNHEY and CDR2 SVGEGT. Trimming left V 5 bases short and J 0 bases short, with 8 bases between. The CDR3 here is CASSEESSYNEQFF. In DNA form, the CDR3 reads TGTGCCAGCAGTGAGGAGAGCTCCTACAATGAGCAGTTCTTC.

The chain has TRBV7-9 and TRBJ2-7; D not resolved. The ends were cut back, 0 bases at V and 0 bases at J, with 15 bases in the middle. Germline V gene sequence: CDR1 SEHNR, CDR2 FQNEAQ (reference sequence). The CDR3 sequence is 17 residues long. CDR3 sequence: CASSLAGFRRYSYEQYF. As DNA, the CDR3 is TGTGCCAGCAGCTTAGCGGGTTTCAGGCGGTACTCCTACGAGCAGTACTTC. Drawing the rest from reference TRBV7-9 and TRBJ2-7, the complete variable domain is DTGVSQNPRHKITKRGQNVTFRCDPISEHNRLYWYRQTLGQGPEFLTYFQNEAQLEKSRLLSDRFSAERPKGSFSTLEIQRTEQGDSAMYLCASSLAGFRRYSYEQYFGPGTRLTVT.

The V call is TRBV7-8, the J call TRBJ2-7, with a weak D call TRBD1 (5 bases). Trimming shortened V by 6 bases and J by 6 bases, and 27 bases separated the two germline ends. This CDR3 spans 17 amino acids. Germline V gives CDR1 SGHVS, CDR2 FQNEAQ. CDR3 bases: TGTGCCAGCAGTACCGCCGAGACGAATATCCAGGGCGTCGAGCAGTACTTC. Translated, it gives CASSTAETNIQGVEQYF.

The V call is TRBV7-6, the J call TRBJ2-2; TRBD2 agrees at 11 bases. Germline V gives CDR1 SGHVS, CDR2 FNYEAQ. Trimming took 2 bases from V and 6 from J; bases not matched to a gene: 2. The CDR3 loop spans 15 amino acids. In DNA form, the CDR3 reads TGTGCCAGCAGCTTACAACTAGCGGGAGCCGGGGAGCTGTTTTTT. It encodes CASSLQLAGAGELFF.